The clone carrying this T cell receptor beta chain appeared a single time. This entry is derived from a study of blood T cell repertoires in COVID-19. On the study more broadly: Samples came from the United States, Italy and Spain, spanning acute and convalescent COVID-19. Sources were T cells, B-cell-depleted T cells, or PBMCs; the material itself was cDNA or gDNA.

The CDR3 covers 17 residues. After removal of 0 bases from V and 2 bases from J, the junction contained 11 bases not matched to a gene. Germline lookup yields CDR1 SGHRS and CDR2 YFSETQ. As processed by the authors: The assay estimated nucleated cells by amplifying reference gene primers. Assay: immunoSEQ multiplex PCR; the TCRdb copy retains only in-frame clones and omits some. Clonal size and the V and J genes are those of that table, whereas D and trimming came from the DNA. The sample yields about 120,000 clones, about 80% seen once. This sequence joins TRBV5-1 and TRBJ2-7, with 7 bases fitting TRBD1. The clonotype originates from a man between 65 and 80 years old with active or convalescent COVID-19. The sample taken for sequencing was peripheral blood. The CDR3 spells CASSLALRDRLTYEQYF. In DNA form, the CDR3 reads TGCGCCAGCAGCTTGGCCCTTCGGGACAGATTAACCTACGAGCAGTACTTC.